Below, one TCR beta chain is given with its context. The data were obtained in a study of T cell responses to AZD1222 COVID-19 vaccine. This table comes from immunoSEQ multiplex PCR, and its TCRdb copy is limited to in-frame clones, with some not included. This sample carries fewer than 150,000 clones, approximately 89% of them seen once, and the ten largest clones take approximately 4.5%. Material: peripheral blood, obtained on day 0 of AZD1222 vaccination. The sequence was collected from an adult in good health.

CDR3 in DNA: TGTGCCAGCAGCCCACTAGCGGCCTCCTACAATGAGCAGTTCTTC. It yields the protein CASSPLAASYNEQFF. The chain recombines TRBV9 with TRBJ2-1, with 8 bases that match TRBD2. There are 15 residues in the CDR3. CDR1 is SGDLS and CDR2 is YYNGEE in the germline V gene. J was trimmed by 0 bases and V by 4 bases; bases with no gene match: 3. The whole variable domain, remainder taken from reference TRBV9 and TRBJ2-1, is DSGVTQTPKHLITATGQRVTLRCSPRSGDLSVYWYQQSLDQGLQFLIQYYNGEERAKGNILERFSAQQFPDLHSELNLSSLELGDSALYFCASSPLAASYNEQFFGPGTRLTVL.